These 27 T cell receptor beta chains came from one sample sequenced in a study of control samples from healthy donors and cancer patients. Libraries were prepared by immunoSEQ multiplex PCR; TCRdb keeps only in-frame clonotypes and omits some of them. The repertoire includes 150,000 to 200,000 clones, roughly 90% of them detected once, and roughly 1.3% sits in the top ten. Material: blood. These receptors came from a woman aged 45-60 years in good health.

The CDR3, as DNA: TGTGCCACCAGTGTTGGCGGGGGTACCTACAATGAGCAGTTCTTC. This sequence encodes CATSVGGGTYNEQFF. The gene calls are TRBV24-1 and TRBJ2-1; TRBD2 aligns across 7 bases. The junction had 5 bases not matched to a gene; V was cut back by 5 bases and J by 2 bases. The CDR3 extends over 15 amino acids. Germline loops: CDR1 KGHDR, CDR2 SFDVKD.

The J gene is TRBJ2-3, the V gene TRBV5-1, with 9 positions matching TRBD1. This CDR3 region has 15 residues. The V gene's germline CDR1 is SGHRS and CDR2 YFSETQ. Germline trimming cut 3 bases from V and 2 bases from J; bases unmatched to any gene: 4. The CDR3 nucleotides read TGCGCCAGCAGCTGGGGGACAGGGTTCACAGATACGCAGTATTTT. It specifies CASSWGTGFTDTQYF. Looking up the rest from reference TRBV5-1 and TRBJ2-3 gives the full variable domain: KAGVTQTPRYLIKTRGQQVTLSCSPISGHRSVSWYQQTPGQGLQFLFEYFSETQRNKGNFPGRFSGRQFSNSRSEMNVSTLELGDSALYLCASSWGTGFTDTQYFGPGTRLTVL.

The rearrangement links TRBV7-8 to TRBJ1-2; 8 bases fit TRBD1. This CDR3 comprises 13 residues. Trimming at V came to 5 bases and at J to 6 bases, leaving 5 bases not matched to a gene. The germline V gene encodes CDR1 SGHVS and CDR2 FQNEAQ. DNA for the CDR3: TGTGCCAGCAGCCAAGGACAGGGCGATGGCTACACCTTC. Translation gives CASSQGQGDGYTF.

The V gene is TRBV4-3, the J gene TRBJ1-2; no firm D call. Deletions cut 1 base from V and 7 bases from J, with 10 bases between. The CDR3 is 13 residues long. Germline V lookup: CDR1 LGHNA, CDR2 YSLEER. The CDR3 nucleotides are TGCGCCAGCAGCCAAGGCTGGCCGGGTGGCTACACCTTC. It specifies CASSQGWPGGYTF.

The chain joins TRBV9 to TRBJ1-6; maybe TRBD1 (6 bases). Germline loops: CDR1 SGDLS, CDR2 YYNGEE. The CDR3 is 16 amino acids. V lost 0 bases, J lost 8 bases, and 15 bases lay in between. CDR3 in amino acids: CASSVDGRGKDSPLHF. Written as DNA, the CDR3 is TGTGCCAGCAGCGTAGACGGCAGGGGCAAAGATTCACCCCTCCACTTT.

V and J are TRBV18 and TRBJ1-1; possible D gene TRBD1, 6 bases. Germline V gene data show CDR1 as KGHSH and CDR2 as LQKENI. This CDR3 comprises 16 residues. V lost 3 bases, J lost 1 base, and 15 bases lay in between. Here the CDR3 DNA reads TGTGCCAGCTCACCGATTGGGGGGGCACCGAACACTGAAGCTTTCTTT. Its translation: CASSPIGGAPNTEAFF.

The chain recombines TRBV15 with TRBJ2-7; the D is unclear. CDR3 size: 13 residues. Germline loops: CDR1 LNHNV, CDR2 YYDKDF (reference sequence). V was cut by 0 bases and J by 4 bases, with 7 bases left in between. The CDR3 sequence is CATSRDLKYEQYF. CDR3 coding DNA: TGTGCCACCAGCAGAGATCTCAAGTACGAGCAGTACTTC.

The rearrangement joins TRBV15 to TRBJ1-6; no clear D gene. CDR1 LNHNV and CDR2 YYDKDF come from the germline V gene (reference sequence). The CDR3 runs 15 residues. V was trimmed by 5 bases and J by 2 bases, leaving 10 bases between them. The DNA of the CDR3 is TGTGCCACCAGCGCTCAATCGGCCTATAATTCACCCCTCCACTTT. Translated, it gives CATSAQSAYNSPLHF.

This clone turned up a few times. The V call is TRBV19, the J call TRBJ1-6; D unresolved. The CDR3 covers 12 residues. Looked up from germline, CDR1 is LNHDA and CDR2 is SQIVND (reference sequence). The V and J ends lost 3 bases and 9 bases respectively, with 6 bases between them. DNA for the CDR3: TGTGCCAGTAGTATGACGGGTTCACCCCTCCACTTT. It translates to CASSMTGSPLHF.

V and J are TRBV5-1 and TRBJ2-5, with 10 bases aligning to TRBD2. J lost 5 bases, V lost 2 bases, and 12 bases had no gene match. The CDR3 sequence is 17 residues long. From germline, CDR1 is SGHRS and CDR2 YFSETQ. The CDR3 bases are TGCGCCAGCAGCTTACGAACTAGCGGGGTTGGGCGGGAGACCCAGTACTTC. This sequence encodes CASSLRTSGVGRETQYF.

The V and J genes are TRBV30 and TRBJ1-3; 9 bases match TRBD1. In germline, CDR1 is GTSNPN, CDR2 SVGIG (reference sequence). With V trimmed by 4 bases and J by 6 bases, 13 bases remained unmatched. The CDR3 has 16 residues. The CDR3 spells CAWTTPTGTGQNTIYF. CDR3 in DNA: TGTGCCTGGACAACACCAACCGGGACAGGGCAAAACACCATATATTTT.

This chain joins TRBV7-9 and TRBJ1-2; 9 bases fit TRBD1. The trim removed 5 bases at V and 8 bases at J, leaving 9 bases unmatched. Looked up from germline, CDR1 is SEHNR and CDR2 is FQNEAQ (reference sequence). The CDR3 is made up of 14 amino acids. Written as DNA, the CDR3 is TGTGCCAGCAGCAGTGTGGGACAGGGAGTGGGCTACACCTTC. It yields the protein CASSSVGQGVGYTF.

The chain carries TRBV12-3 or TRBV12-4 and TRBJ1-2; D may be TRBD1 (5 bases). The CDR3 runs 12 residues. Trimming took 4 bases from V and 8 from J, leaving 11 bases between them. The CDR3 reads CASSSGTLGYTF. CDR3 DNA sequence: TGTGCCAGCAGTTCCGGGACTCTGGGCTACACCTTC.

The J gene is TRBJ2-5, the V gene TRBV5-4, with TRBD1 matching over 7 bases. J gave up 4 bases and V 3 bases, and 3 bases lay outside the gene matches. CDR1 and CDR2 (germline): SGHNT, YYREEE (reference sequence). The CDR3 extends over 13 amino acids. The CDR3 region has the DNA TGTGCCAGCAGCTCGACAGGGTCAGAGACCCAGTACTTC. This encodes CASSSTGSETQYF.

The genes are TRBV5-5 and TRBJ2-7; D gene ambiguous. The CDR3 is 12 residues long. Trimming removed 4 bases at V and 3 bases at J, with 8 bases between. Germline V gene lookup returns CDR1 SGHKS and CDR2 YYEKEE (reference sequence). The CDR3 sequence: CASSPEGYEQYF. DNA for the CDR3: TGTGCCAGCAGCCCGGAAGGCTACGAGCAGTACTTC.

The chain has TRBV13 and TRBJ2-3; D gene uncertain. The germline CDR1 and CDR2 sequences are PRHDT and FYEKMQ (reference sequence). There are 15 residues in the CDR3. V was shortened by 5 bases and J by 6 bases, with 18 bases between the two germline ends. CDR3 DNA sequence: TGTGCCAGCAGCCAACTCGGGCCTACCCGTGATACGCAGTATTTT. Translated: CASSQLGPTRDTQYF.

This chain uses TRBV20-1 with TRBJ2-1, with no clear D. The V end was cut by 3 bases, the J end by 10 bases, with 10 bases between. The CDR3 consists of 11 residues. Per the germline V gene, CDR1 is DFQATT and CDR2 is SNEGSKA (reference sequence). CDR3: CSASEGMEQFF. The CDR3 region has the DNA TGCAGTGCTAGCGAAGGGATGGAGCAGTTCTTC.

The genes are TRBV11-2 and TRBJ1-3, with TRBD1 identical over 7 bases. Trimming cost V 1 base and J 0 bases; bases outside gene matches: 9. Germline V gene data show CDR1 as SGHAT and CDR2 as FQNNGV. The CDR3 extends over 18 amino acids. CDR3 residues: CASSLGGGGESSGNTIYF. Written as DNA, the CDR3 is TGTGCCAGCAGCTTAGGAGGAGGGGGCGAGAGCTCTGGAAACACCATATATTTT.

The chain employs TRBV13 and TRBJ1-1; D gene unclear. V gave up 5 bases and J gave up 0 bases, with 7 bases separating them. Germline-derived CDR1 and CDR2 are PRHDT and FYEKMQ (reference sequence). This CDR3 is 13 amino acids long. For the CDR3, the DNA is TGTGCCAGCAGCGCTAAGATGAACACTGAAGCTTTCTTT. This codes for CASSAKMNTEAFF.

The CDR3 DNA reads TGTGCCAGCAGCGCGGGACTAGCGGGCCCTAATGAGCAGTTCTTC. It yields the protein CASSAGLAGPNEQFF. This rearrangement joins TRBV7-3 to TRBJ2-1; 12 bases are a match to TRBD2. With V trimmed by 5 bases and J by 7 bases, 6 bases remained unmatched. The CDR3 loop spans 15 amino acids. Germline assignment: CDR1 SGHTA and CDR2 FQGTGA.

The chain has TRBV19 and TRBJ2-1; tentatively, D is TRBD1 or TRBD2 (5 bases each). Trimming cost V 4 bases and J 3 bases, with 19 bases left between them. The CDR3 covers 17 residues. CDR1 is LNHDA and CDR2 is SQIVND in the germline V gene (reference sequence). CDR3 residues: CASSSRGVNIFYNEQFF. CDR3 DNA sequence: TGTGCCAGTAGTAGTAGGGGAGTTAACATTTTCTACAATGAGCAGTTCTTC.

The chain has TRBV4-3 and TRBJ1-2, with D unclear. Germline V gene sequence: CDR1 LGHNA, CDR2 YSLEER. Between the trimmed V and J ends, which lost 0 bases and 5 bases, there was a span of 10 bases. The CDR3 loop spans 14 amino acids. The CDR3 loop reads CASSQDDTTYGYTF. In nucleotides, the CDR3 is TGCGCCAGCAGCCAAGACGACACTACGTATGGCTACACCTTC.

This rearrangement joins TRBV6-5 to TRBJ1-1; D is perhaps TRBD1 (6 bases). The V and J ends lost 0 bases and 11 bases respectively, with 16 bases between them. The CDR3 is 14 amino acids. CDR1 is MNHEY, CDR2 SVGAGI, per germline. CDR3 nucleotides: TGTGCCAGCAGTTACTCGAAGGGGGGGCGCGTTGCTTTCTTT. Amino acids: CASSYSKGGRVAFF.

The rearrangement links TRBV4-2 to TRBJ1-2; D possibly corresponds to TRBD1 (5 bases). The germline V and J ends were trimmed by 3 bases and 7 bases, with 18 bases remaining between them. Germline V gene lookup returns CDR1 LGHNA and CDR2 YNFKEQ. The CDR3 has 15 amino acids. The CDR3 loop is CASSQPGGGAGGYTF. DNA of the CDR3: TGTGCCAGCAGCCAGCCGGGGGGGGGAGCGGGTGGCTACACCTTC.

The chain couples TRBV28 to TRBJ1-1, with no clear D. Germline-derived CDR1 and CDR2 are MDHEN and SYDVKM. The CDR3 sequence is 13 residues long. Trimming removed 3 bases from V and 5 bases from J, with 10 bases in between. CDR3 in amino acids: CASSFQGGTEAFF. For the CDR3, the DNA is TGTGCCAGCAGTTTTCAAGGAGGAACTGAAGCTTTCTTT.

The chain links TRBV5-6 to TRBJ1-5; D remains ambiguous. Germline V CDR1 and CDR2: SGHDT, YYEEEE. V lost 0 bases, J lost 2 bases, and 15 bases lay in between. The CDR3 is made up of 17 amino acids. The CDR3 DNA follows: TGTGCCAGCAGCTTGGGACGGATGCTTCTCGGCAATCAGCCCCAGCATTTT. Translation gives CASSLGRMLLGNQPQHF.

The chain uses TRBV29-1 and TRBJ1-3, with D possibly matching TRBD1 (5 bases). This CDR3 region has 13 residues. Germline CDR1 reads SQVTM; CDR2 reads ANQGSEA. V was clipped by 6 bases and J by 3 bases, with 12 bases between them. CDR3 nucleotide sequence: TGCAGCGTCGCCTGGACATTTGGAAACACCATATATTTT. This sequence encodes CSVAWTFGNTIYF.